These 32 T cell receptor beta chains share one sample of origin, sequenced in a study of blood T cell repertoires in COVID-19. Some clones are missing from TCRdb's copy, which holds only in-frame ones; the method was immunoSEQ multiplex PCR. This table holds around 200,000 clones, approximately 90% found once. Sequenced input: PBMCs or T cells enriched from blood (not recorded which). Every receptor here comes from a man aged 25 to 40 who had recovered from COVID-19.

This chain connects TRBV7-2 to TRBJ1-3, with D perhaps matching TRBD1 (6 bases). The CDR3 has 17 residues. V dropped 5 bases and J dropped 0 bases, with 17 bases sitting between them. Germline lookup yields CDR1 SGHTA and CDR2 FQGNSA. The CDR3 nucleotides are TGTGCCAGCAGCCAAAGGGGACATCGGAGCTCTGGAAACACCATATATTTT. It is translated as CASSQRGHRSSGNTIYF.

This clone has only a few counts. The V and J genes are TRBV4-1 and TRBJ1-2; 8 bases are a match to TRBD1. CDR3 length: 15 residues. J lost 6 bases, V lost 0 bases, and 6 bases had no gene match. CDR1 is MGHRA and CDR2 is YSYEKL in the germline V gene. The CDR3 region has the DNA TGCGCCAGCAGCCAAGATGCAATGACAGGGGATGGCTACACCTTC. Translated: CASSQDAMTGDGYTF.

The J gene is TRBJ1-1, the V gene TRBV19; D unresolved. Trimming took 6 bases from V and 1 from J, leaving 9 bases between them. Germline CDR1 is LNHDA and CDR2 is SQIVND (reference sequence). The CDR3 runs 13 residues. The chain's CDR3 is CASRNSPNTEAFF. CDR3 bases: TGTGCCAGTAGAAATAGCCCGAACACTGAAGCTTTCTTT. Full variable domain (missing parts from reference TRBV19 and TRBJ1-1): DGGITQSPKYLFRKEGQNVTLSCEQNLNHDAMYWYRQDPGQGLRLIYYSQIVNDFQKGDIAEGYSVSREKKESFPLTVTSAQKNPTAFYLCASRNSPNTEAFFGQGTRLTVV.

The chain uses TRBV30 and TRBJ1-4; D is perhaps TRBD1 (5 bases). Trimming shortened V by 2 bases and J by 4 bases, and 14 bases separated the two germline ends. CDR1 is GTSNPN and CDR2 is SVGIG in the germline V gene (reference sequence). The CDR3 has 15 amino acids. In DNA form, the CDR3 reads TGTGCCTGGAGTCCCTCAGGGTTGGGTAATGAAAAACTGTTTTTT. Translated, it gives CAWSPSGLGNEKLFF.

J is TRBJ1-3 and V is TRBV3-1 (or the pseudogene TRBV3-2), with TRBD1 as a possible D gene (5 bases). Germline values: CDR1 LGHDT, CDR2 YNNKEL (reference sequence). CDR3 size: 15 residues. Trimming left V 1 base short and J 4 bases short, with 11 bases between. CDR3 nucleotide sequence: TGTGCCAGCAGCCAAGGTGCAGGGTCAGGAAACACCATATATTTT. Its translation is CASSQGAGSGNTIYF.

This sequence joins TRBV7-9 and TRBJ2-5, with D perhaps TRBD2 (6 bases). This CDR3 is 16 amino acids long. Germline loops: CDR1 SEHNR, CDR2 FQNEAQ (reference sequence). Trimming removed 3 bases at V and 0 bases at J, with 14 bases between. The CDR3 nucleotides read TGTGCCAGCAGCTTGCAAACAATAGCGGACCAAGAGACCCAGTACTTC. Translating gives CASSLQTIADQETQYF.

The chain links TRBV2 to TRBJ2-3, with a weak D call TRBD1 (6 bases). Trimming took off 1 base at V and 5 bases at J, with 7 bases between the two ends. CDR3 length: 13 residues. Looked up from germline, CDR1 is SNHLY and CDR2 is FYNNEI. The CDR3 region has the DNA TGTGCCAGCAGTGAAGACAGGGAAGATACGCAGTATTTT. Protein: CASSEDREDTQYF.

The chain couples TRBV12-5 to TRBJ2-1; TRBD2 agrees at 8 bases. This CDR3 comprises 17 residues. The germline V gene has CDR1 LGHNT and CDR2 FRNRAP. With V trimmed by 5 bases and J by 0 bases, 9 bases remained unmatched. CDR3 protein: CASGITGGGVSYNEQFF. The CDR3 DNA is TGTGCTAGTGGTATCACGGGAGGGGGGGTCTCCTACAATGAGCAGTTCTTC.

The chain recombines TRBV24-1 with TRBJ2-7; D might be TRBD1 (6 bases). V was trimmed by 2 bases and J by 3 bases, leaving 13 bases between them. In germline, CDR1 is KGHDR, CDR2 SFDVKD. This CDR3 is built from 15 residues. Here the CDR3 DNA reads TGTGCCACCAGTGATTCCAATCAGGGGTACTACGAGCAGTACTTC. Protein: CATSDSNQGYYEQYF.

The gene calls are TRBV5-1 and TRBJ2-2; tentative D call: TRBD2 (5 bases). The CDR3 contains 15 residues. Germline V gives CDR1 SGHRS, CDR2 YFSETQ. V was pared by 4 bases and J by 4 bases, with 14 bases between. CDR3 sequence: CASSPERGSTGELFF. The CDR3 nucleotides read TGCGCCAGCAGCCCCGAACGGGGTAGCACCGGGGAGCTGTTTTTT.

The chain combines TRBV7-9 with TRBJ2-1; 7 bases map to TRBD2. The CDR3 is 14 residues long. V dropped 5 bases and J dropped 7; count of bases not matched to a gene: 8. The germline V gene encodes CDR1 SEHNR and CDR2 FQNEAQ (reference sequence). The CDR3 bases are TGTGCCAGCAGCCCGGGGGGAGTACAAAATGAGCAGTTCTTC. It specifies CASSPGGVQNEQFF.

This clone has a single count. The V call is TRBV6-2 or TRBV6-3, the J call TRBJ1-1; 7 positions agree with TRBD1. The germline CDR1 and CDR2 sequences are MNHEY and SVGEGT. With V trimmed by 6 bases and J by 1 base, 11 bases remained unmatched. This CDR3 spans 16 amino acids. Here the CDR3 DNA reads TGTGCCAGCAGCCCTAACAGGGGCAGCACGAACACTGAAGCTTTCTTT. Its protein product is CASSPNRGSTNTEAFF.

The chain couples TRBV5-8 to TRBJ1-2; D remains ambiguous. Trimming stripped 1 base from V and 2 bases from J, with 15 bases between. This CDR3 region has 16 residues. The germline V gene encodes CDR1 SGHTS and CDR2 YDEGEE. The CDR3 DNA sequence: TGTGCCAGCAGCTTGTTTCACAACCTAGACAACTATGGCTACACCTTC. This sequence encodes CASSLFHNLDNYGYTF.

V usage is TRBV6-5 and J usage is TRBJ2-1; TRBD1 aligns across 11 bases. CDR1 MNHEY and CDR2 SVGAGI come from the germline V gene. The CDR3 is made up of 14 amino acids. J was trimmed by 8 bases and V by 1 base; bases with no gene match: 1. CDR3 DNA sequence: TGTGCCAGCAGTTACTGGGGACAGGGGGATGAGCAGTTCTTC. It specifies CASSYWGQGDEQFF.

The chain joins TRBV2 to TRBJ2-7; 8 positions agree with TRBD2. Germline CDR1 reads SNHLY; CDR2 reads FYNNEI. The V segment lost 8 bases and the J segment 4 bases; nucleotides outside the gene matches: 10. This CDR3 spans 14 amino acids. CDR3 nucleotides: TGTGCCAGCCGAAAGAGCGGGAGTCCATACGAGCAGTACTTC. Protein sequence: CASRKSGSPYEQYF.

The rearrangement joins TRBV28 to TRBJ2-7; 8 bases fit TRBD1. The CDR3 has 15 amino acids. V dropped 4 bases and J dropped 2; count of bases not matched to a gene: 7. CDR1 and CDR2 (germline): MDHEN, SYDVKM. CDR3 protein: CASSSRQGWTYEQYF. The CDR3 nucleotides read TGTGCCAGCAGTTCTCGACAGGGGTGGACCTACGAGCAGTACTTC.

The chain employs TRBV9 and TRBJ2-2; TRBD2 is a possible D gene (6 bases). The germline V gene encodes CDR1 SGDLS and CDR2 YYNGEE. The ends were cut back, 9 bases at V and 1 base at J, with 7 bases in the middle. CDR3 size: 12 residues. DNA for the CDR3: TGTGCCACTAGCGAGAACACCGGGGAGCTGTTTTTT. It is translated as CATSENTGELFF.

The chain combines TRBV15 with TRBJ2-7, with a possible D match to TRBD2 (5 bases). The CDR3 totals 13 residues. Trimming cost V 1 base and J 2 bases, with 6 bases left between them. Per the germline V gene, CDR1 is LNHNV and CDR2 is YYDKDF (reference sequence). The CDR3 loop is CATSRGGTYEQYF. The CDR3 DNA follows: TGTGCCACCAGCAGAGGAGGGACCTACGAGCAGTACTTC.

The chain couples TRBV6-2 or TRBV6-3 to TRBJ2-6; D may be TRBD1 (5 bases). The CDR3 runs to 15 residues. Germline V gene lookup returns CDR1 MNHEY and CDR2 SVGEGT. The V end lost 5 bases, the J end lost 1 base, and 9 bases lay between the germline ends. This chain's CDR3 is CASSDSFSGANVLTF. The DNA of the CDR3 is TGTGCCAGCAGTGACAGCTTTTCTGGGGCCAACGTCCTGACTTTC.

The chain combines TRBV18 with TRBJ2-2; no clear D. In germline, CDR1 is KGHSH, CDR2 LQKENI. V shed 2 bases and J shed 2 bases, with 9 bases lying between them. The CDR3 sequence is 15 residues long. CDR3 nucleotides: TGTGCCAGCTCACCAAAACGGTTAAACACCGGGGAGCTGTTTTTT. It encodes CASSPKRLNTGELFF.

The gene calls are TRBV2 and TRBJ1-6, with TRBD1 identical over 7 bases. CDR3 length: 15 residues. With V trimmed by 7 bases and J by 4 bases, 7 bases remained unmatched. Germline CDR1 SNHLY, CDR2 FYNNEI. This CDR3 is CASTRRDSYNSPLHF. CDR3 coding DNA: TGTGCCAGCACTCGGAGGGACAGTTATAATTCACCCCTCCACTTT.

The chain joins TRBV5-1 to TRBJ1-4; TRBD1 aligns across 7 bases. The V gene end was trimmed by 1 base and the J gene end by 8 bases; junction bases not matched to a gene: 8. Looked up from germline, CDR1 is SGHRS and CDR2 is YFSETQ. This CDR3 region has 15 residues. The CDR3 region has the DNA TGCGCCAGCAGCTTGTCTTCGGGACAGTCCGAAAAACTGTTTTTT. Protein sequence: CASSLSSGQSEKLFF.

The chain combines TRBV7-6 with TRBJ2-5; D possibly corresponds to TRBD2 (5 bases). Germline CDR1 and CDR2: SGHVS and FNYEAQ. This CDR3 spans 15 amino acids. V was cut by 3 bases and J by 1 base, with 12 bases left in between. The CDR3: CASSFLGDVQETQYF. For the CDR3, the DNA is TGTGCCAGCAGCTTCCTCGGGGATGTCCAAGAGACCCAGTACTTC.

In its sample, this clone was seen once. The chain combines TRBV9 with TRBJ1-2; weak D call: TRBD1 (6 bases). The CDR3 is 15 amino acids. Trimming shortened V by 4 bases and J by 0 bases, and 13 bases separated the two germline ends. Germline V gene sequence: CDR1 SGDLS, CDR2 YYNGEE. The CDR3 nucleotides read TGTGCCAGCAGCCCTACAGGGAAACCTAACTATGGCTACACCTTC. Its protein is CASSPTGKPNYGYTF.

The gene calls are TRBV29-1 and TRBJ2-3; 12 bases align to TRBD2. This CDR3 contains 17 residues. Unmatched junction bases numbered 11, after V lost 5 bases and J lost 2 bases. The V gene's germline CDR1 is SQVTM and CDR2 ANQGSEA. CDR3 sequence: CSVNPTGLAGITDTQYF. The CDR3 nucleotides are TGCAGCGTTAACCCGACAGGACTAGCGGGGATCACAGATACGCAGTATTTT.

The genes are TRBV6-5 and TRBJ1-5; 7 bases line up with TRBD1. Trimming cost V 0 bases and J 2 bases; bases outside gene matches: 1. Per the germline V gene, CDR1 is MNHEY and CDR2 is SVGAGI. The CDR3 has 15 amino acids. The CDR3 loop is CASSYSQGGNQPQHF. The CDR3 DNA is TGTGCCAGCAGTTACTCCCAGGGGGGCAATCAGCCCCAGCATTTT.

The chain couples TRBV3-1 (or the pseudogene TRBV3-2) to TRBJ2-5; maybe TRBD2 (6 bases). This CDR3 contains 16 residues. V was trimmed by 4 bases and J by 3 bases, leaving 18 bases between them. Germline V gene lookup returns CDR1 LGHDT and CDR2 YNNKEL (reference sequence). The CDR3 reads CASSPMEGSREETQYF. The DNA for the CDR3 is TGTGCCAGCAGCCCGATGGAGGGTTCTCGTGAAGAGACCCAGTACTTC.

The chain carries TRBV6-5 and TRBJ2-2; TRBD1 is a possible D gene (6 bases). Germline V lookup: CDR1 MNHEY, CDR2 SVGAGI. This CDR3 is built from 14 residues. Trimming pared 7 bases from V and 5 bases from J, leaving 14 bases between. The CDR3 reads CASKNGGSTGELFF. The CDR3 DNA sequence: TGTGCCAGCAAAAATGGGGGCTCGACCGGGGAGCTGTTTTTT.

The V and J genes are TRBV5-1 and TRBJ2-6; the match to TRBD1 covers 7 bases. The CDR3 is 17 residues long. Germline V lookup: CDR1 SGHRS, CDR2 YFSETQ. The V segment lost 6 bases and the J segment 0 bases; nucleotides outside the gene matches: 9. CDR3 residues: CASTSGQASSGANVLTF. The CDR3 DNA sequence: TGCGCCAGCACCTCCGGACAGGCGAGCTCTGGGGCCAACGTCCTGACTTTC.

This chain connects TRBV5-1 to TRBJ2-7; the D gene is possibly TRBD1 (6 bases). CDR1 and CDR2 (germline): SGHRS, YFSETQ. V dropped 7 bases and J dropped 0 bases, with 26 bases sitting between them. The CDR3 contains 18 residues. This CDR3 is CASQKLRDTSYRSYEQYF. In nucleotides, the CDR3 is TGCGCCAGCCAGAAACTTCGGGACACATCCTATCGCTCCTACGAGCAGTACTTC.

This clone was detected a few times. The J gene is TRBJ1-5, the V gene TRBV3-1 (or the pseudogene TRBV3-2); D is undetermined. Germline values: CDR1 LGHDT, CDR2 YNNKEL (reference sequence). The CDR3 is 12 residues long. Trimming left V 1 base short and J 7 bases short, with 5 bases between. The CDR3 sequence is CASSQGRQPQHF. The CDR3 DNA sequence: TGTGCCAGCAGCCAAGGCAGGCAGCCCCAGCATTTT.

The count of this clone is one. V gene TRBV6-5 combines with J gene TRBJ2-7, with D perhaps TRBD2 (5 bases). The germline V and J ends were trimmed by 7 bases and 4 bases, with 8 bases remaining between them. Germline V lookup: CDR1 MNHEY, CDR2 SVGAGI. The CDR3 is 11 amino acids. CDR3 sequence (DNA): TGTGCCAGCATGCGGGCATACGAGCAGTACTTC. Translated: CASMRAYEQYF.